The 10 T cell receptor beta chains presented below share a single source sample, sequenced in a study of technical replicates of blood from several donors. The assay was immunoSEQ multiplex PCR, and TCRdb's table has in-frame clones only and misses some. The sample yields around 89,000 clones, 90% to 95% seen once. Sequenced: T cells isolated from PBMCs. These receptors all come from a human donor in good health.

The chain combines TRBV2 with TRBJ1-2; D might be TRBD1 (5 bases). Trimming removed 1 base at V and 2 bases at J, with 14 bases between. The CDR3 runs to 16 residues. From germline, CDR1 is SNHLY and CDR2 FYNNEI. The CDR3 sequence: CASSEGRRAGNYGYTF. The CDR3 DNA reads TGTGCCAGCAGTGAAGGTCGCAGGGCTGGGAACTATGGCTACACCTTC. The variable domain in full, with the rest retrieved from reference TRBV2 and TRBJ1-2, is EPEVTQTPSHQVTQMGQEVILRCVPISNHLYFYWYRQILGQKVEFLVSFYNNEISEKSEIFDDQFSVERPDGSNFTLKIRSTKLEDSAMYFCASSEGRRAGNYGYTFGSGTRLTVV.

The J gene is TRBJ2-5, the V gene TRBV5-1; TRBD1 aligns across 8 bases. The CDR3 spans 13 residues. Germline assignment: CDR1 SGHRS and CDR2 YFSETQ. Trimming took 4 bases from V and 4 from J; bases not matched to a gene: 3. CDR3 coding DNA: TGCGCCAGCAGCCGTACAGGGGGAGAGACCCAGTACTTC. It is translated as CASSRTGGETQYF. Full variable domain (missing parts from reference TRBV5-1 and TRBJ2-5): KAGVTQTPRYLIKTRGQQVTLSCSPISGHRSVSWYQQTPGQGLQFLFEYFSETQRNKGNFPGRFSGRQFSNSRSEMNVSTLELGDSALYLCASSRTGGETQYFGPGTRLLVL.

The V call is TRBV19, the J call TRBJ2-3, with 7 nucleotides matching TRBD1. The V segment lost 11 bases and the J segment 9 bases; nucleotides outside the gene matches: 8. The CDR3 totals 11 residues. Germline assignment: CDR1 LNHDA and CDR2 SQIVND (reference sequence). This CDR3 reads CAGPRQGTQYF. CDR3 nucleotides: TGTGCCGGCCCGAGACAGGGAACGCAGTATTTT.

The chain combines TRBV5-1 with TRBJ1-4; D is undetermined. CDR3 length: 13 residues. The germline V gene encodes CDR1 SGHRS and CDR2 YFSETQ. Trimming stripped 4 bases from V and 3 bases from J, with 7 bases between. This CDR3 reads CASSPGSNEKLFF. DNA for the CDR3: TGCGCCAGCAGCCCGGGGTCTAATGAAAAACTGTTTTTT. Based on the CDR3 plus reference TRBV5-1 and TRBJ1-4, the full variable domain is KAGVTQTPRYLIKTRGQQVTLSCSPISGHRSVSWYQQTPGQGLQFLFEYFSETQRNKGNFPGRFSGRQFSNSRSEMNVSTLELGDSALYLCASSPGSNEKLFFGSGTQLSVL.

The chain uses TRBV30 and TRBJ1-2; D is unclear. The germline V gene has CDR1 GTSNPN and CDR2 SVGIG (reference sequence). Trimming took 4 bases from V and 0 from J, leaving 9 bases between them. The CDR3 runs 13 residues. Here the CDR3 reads CAWKAVSNYGYTF. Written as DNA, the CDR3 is TGTGCCTGGAAAGCGGTCTCTAACTATGGCTACACCTTC.

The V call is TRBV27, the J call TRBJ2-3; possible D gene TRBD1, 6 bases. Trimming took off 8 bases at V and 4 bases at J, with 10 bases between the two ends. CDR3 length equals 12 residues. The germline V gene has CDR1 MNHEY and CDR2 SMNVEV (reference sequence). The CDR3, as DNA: TGTGCCAGCGGGCAGGGGTCAGATACGCAGTATTTT. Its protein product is CASGQGSDTQYF.

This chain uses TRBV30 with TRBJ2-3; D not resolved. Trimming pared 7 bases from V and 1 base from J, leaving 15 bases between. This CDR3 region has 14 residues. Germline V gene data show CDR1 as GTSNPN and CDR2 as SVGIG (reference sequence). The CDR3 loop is CASRPLAGTDTQYF. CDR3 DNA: TGTGCCTCTAGACCCCTCGCGGGCACAGATACGCAGTATTTT.

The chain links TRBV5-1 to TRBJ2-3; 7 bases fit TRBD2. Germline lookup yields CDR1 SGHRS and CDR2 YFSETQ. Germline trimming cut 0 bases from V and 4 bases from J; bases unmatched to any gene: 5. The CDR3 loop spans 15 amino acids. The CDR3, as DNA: TGCGCCAGCAGCTTGGGGGCGGGAGTTGCAGATACGCAGTATTTT. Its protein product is CASSLGAGVADTQYF.

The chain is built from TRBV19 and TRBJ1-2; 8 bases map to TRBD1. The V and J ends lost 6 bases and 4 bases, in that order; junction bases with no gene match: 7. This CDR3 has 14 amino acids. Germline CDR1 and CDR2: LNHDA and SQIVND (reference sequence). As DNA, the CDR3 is TGTGCCAGTAGCGACAGGGGAGGATCCTATGGCTACACCTTC. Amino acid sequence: CASSDRGGSYGYTF.

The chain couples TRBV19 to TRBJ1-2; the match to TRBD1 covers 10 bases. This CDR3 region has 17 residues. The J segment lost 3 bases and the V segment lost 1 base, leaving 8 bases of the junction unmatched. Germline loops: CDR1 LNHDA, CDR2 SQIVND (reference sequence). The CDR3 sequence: CASSIAGTGVSDYGYTF. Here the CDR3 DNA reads TGTGCCAGTAGTATAGCTGGGACAGGGGTTAGTGACTATGGCTACACCTTC.